Below, 32 T cell receptor beta chains from the same sample are listed, as sequenced in a study of OX40 agonist ivuxolimab in advanced cancers. TCRdb's copy holds only in-frame clones and misses some; the assay was immunoSEQ multiplex PCR. The data show some 90,000 clones, around 87% seen once. The specimen comprised CD4+ or CD8+ T cells sorted from blood, sampled in a trial of the OX40 agonist ivuxolimab. The receptors shown here come from an adult with an advanced solid tumor such as melanoma, head and neck, liver or kidney cancer.

This rearrangement joins TRBV6-5 to TRBJ1-1; a weak D match, TRBD1 (5 bases). Between the trimmed V and J ends, which lost 6 bases and 3 bases, there was a span of 8 bases. The CDR3 runs 12 residues. Germline CDR1 is MNHEY and CDR2 is SVGAGI. Written as DNA, the CDR3 is TGTGCCAGCAGACGGGGCCACACTGAAGCTTTCTTT. It yields the protein CASRRGHTEAFF.

To note about this clone: The same CDR3 is also encoded by other DNA sequences in this sample. The V call is TRBV30, the J call TRBJ2-1; D gene ambiguous. This CDR3 has 12 residues. Between the trimmed V and J ends, which lost 0 bases and 7 bases, there was a span of 7 bases. Looked up from germline, CDR1 is GTSNPN and CDR2 is SVGIG (reference sequence). CDR3 DNA sequence: TGTGCCTGGAGTGTCAGTAGAAATGAGCAGTTCTTC. Residues: CAWSVSRNEQFF. The entire variable domain, with the rest obtained from reference TRBV30 and TRBJ2-1, is as follows: SQTIHQWPATLVQPVGSPLSLECTVEGTSNPNLYWYRQAAGRGLQLLFYSVGIGQISSEVPQNLSASRPQDRQFILSSKKLLLSDSGFYLCAWSVSRNEQFFGPGTRLTVL.

The V gene is TRBV11-2, the J gene TRBJ2-1, with TRBD2 identical over 11 bases. The V segment lost 5 bases and the J segment 8 bases; nucleotides outside the gene matches: 8. Germline assignment: CDR1 SGHAT and CDR2 FQNNGV. The CDR3 contains 15 residues. The CDR3 region is CASSPTSGIQYEQFF. As DNA, the CDR3 is TGTGCCAGCAGCCCGACTAGCGGGATACAATATGAGCAGTTCTTC.

A single count supports this clone. The rearrangement joins TRBV9 to TRBJ1-5; D is ambiguous. Germline CDR1 is SGDLS and CDR2 is YYNGEE. Trimming took off 0 bases at V and 6 bases at J, with 10 bases between the two ends. The CDR3 spans 14 residues. CDR3 coding DNA: TGTGCCAGCAGCGTAGCGGGGTACGGTCAGCCCCAGCATTTT. Translating gives CASSVAGYGQPQHF.

The chain recombines TRBV19 with TRBJ2-1; TRBD2 matches 15 bases. Trimming removed 5 bases from V and 9 bases from J; junction bases left unmatched: 5. Germline V gene sequence: CDR1 LNHDA, CDR2 SQIVND (reference sequence). This CDR3 is built from 15 residues. The CDR3 loop is CASSARTSGRVEQFF. The CDR3 DNA follows: TGTGCCAGTAGTGCCCGGACTAGCGGGAGGGTTGAGCAGTTCTTC.

V usage is TRBV6-5 and J usage is TRBJ1-3; D may be TRBD1 (6 bases). The CDR3 covers 14 residues. Per germline, CDR1 MNHEY and CDR2 SVGAGI. Trimming took 6 bases from V and 0 from J, leaving 9 bases between them. This CDR3 reads CASRSDSSGNTIYF. The DNA of the CDR3 is TGTGCCAGCAGGTCGGACAGCTCTGGAAACACCATATATTTT.

The CDR3 DNA sequence: TGTGCCAGCAGTTTAGTTAGTAGCTGGGGTGAGCAGTTCTTC. As protein: CASSLVSSWGEQFF. The V and J genes are TRBV28 and TRBJ2-1, with D unclear. Trimming left V 2 bases short and J 9 bases short, with 14 bases between. CDR1 and CDR2 from the germline V gene are MDHEN and SYDVKM. The CDR3 is made up of 14 amino acids.

This chain joins TRBV6-6 and TRBJ1-5; TRBD1 agrees at 7 bases. The CDR3 spans 14 residues. Germline V gene lookup returns CDR1 MNHNY and CDR2 SVGAGI (reference sequence). V was clipped by 8 bases and J by 0 bases; unmatched bases: 4. The CDR3 DNA is TGTGCCAGCCAGGGGGGCAGTAGCAATCAGCCCCAGCATTTT. Its translation is CASQGGSSNQPQHF.

The gene calls are TRBV6-1 and TRBJ1-2; 9 bases are a match to TRBD1. Germline assignment: CDR1 MNHNS and CDR2 SASEGT. The CDR3 extends over 13 amino acids. V dropped 5 bases and J dropped 7; count of bases not matched to a gene: 5. DNA for the CDR3: TGTGCCAGCAGTCAGGACAGGGGTGGTGGCTACACCTTC. Protein: CASSQDRGGGYTF.

The rearrangement links TRBV19 to TRBJ1-1; D not certain. The CDR3 is made up of 14 amino acids. Trimming took 5 bases from V and 4 from J, leaving 14 bases between them. Germline lookup yields CDR1 LNHDA and CDR2 SQIVND (reference sequence). CDR3 sequence reads: CASSFPPGGTEAFF. Written as DNA, the CDR3 is TGTGCCAGTAGTTTCCCCCCAGGTGGCACTGAAGCTTTCTTT.

The chain has TRBV6-5 and TRBJ2-2; D is uncertain. Germline V lookup: CDR1 MNHEY, CDR2 SVGAGI. V lost 5 bases and J lost 1, with 8 bases in between. This CDR3 has 14 amino acids. The CDR3 region has the DNA TGTGCCAGCAGTGGAACGTGGAACACCGGGGAGCTGTTTTTT. Translation gives CASSGTWNTGELFF.

The chain links TRBV6-1 to TRBJ1-1; TRBD1 agrees at 9 bases. The ends lost 6 bases at V and 11 bases at J; junction bases unmatched: 7. This CDR3 is built from 12 residues. Germline-derived CDR1 and CDR2 are MNHNS and SASEGT. Written as DNA, the CDR3 is TGTGCCAGCAGACGGACAGGGGAACTCGCTTTCTTT. Translated, it gives CASRRTGELAFF.

The genes are TRBV29-1 and TRBJ1-5; D unresolved. Trimming removed 6 bases at V and 0 bases at J, with 9 bases between. Germline values: CDR1 SQVTM, CDR2 ANQGSEA. This CDR3 spans 13 amino acids. The CDR3 here is CSVVDNSNQPQHF. CDR3 coding DNA: TGCAGCGTAGTTGACAATAGCAATCAGCCCCAGCATTTT.

This clone was observed a handful of times. The chain has TRBV27 and TRBJ2-7, with 15 bases fitting TRBD2. Per the germline V gene, CDR1 is MNHEY and CDR2 is SMNVEV (reference sequence). CDR3 length: 15 amino acids. The trim removed 1 base at V and 7 bases at J, leaving 2 bases unmatched. The CDR3 DNA reads as TGTGCCAGCAGTTTATGGACTAGCGGGAGGGGGGAGCAGTACTTC. Translating gives CASSLWTSGRGEQYF.

V usage is TRBV6-6 and J usage is TRBJ2-7, with a weak D call TRBD1 (7 bases). Germline values: CDR1 MNHNY, CDR2 SVGAGI (reference sequence). The CDR3 runs 12 residues. Trimming took off 5 bases at V and 4 bases at J, with 9 bases between the two ends. The CDR3 reads CASSQGGYEQYF. The CDR3 bases are TGTGCCAGCAGTCAGGGGGGTTACGAGCAGTACTTC.

The chain has TRBV28 and TRBJ2-5; no definite D call. The V gene lost 2 bases and the J gene lost 4 bases, with 11 bases spanning the gap. CDR3 length equals 14 residues. The germline CDR1 and CDR2 sequences are MDHEN and SYDVKM. CDR3 residues: CASSLGRFGETQYF. DNA of the CDR3: TGTGCCAGCAGTTTAGGCAGATTTGGAGAGACCCAGTACTTC. The whole variable domain, filled in from reference TRBV28 and TRBJ2-5, reads DVKVTQSSRYLVKRTGEKVFLECVQDMDHENMFWYRQDPGLGLRLIYFSYDVKMKEKGDIPEGYSVSREKKERFSLILESASTNQTSMYLCASSLGRFGETQYFGPGTRLLVL.

The CDR3 bases are TGTGCCAGCAGCTTAGGGGGAAATAACTATGGCTACACCTTC. Translating it yields CASSLGGNNYGYTF. This chain uses TRBV11-2 with TRBJ1-2; no clear D. The germline gives CDR1 SGHAT, CDR2 FQNNGV. This CDR3 is 14 amino acids long. Trimming took off 1 base at V and 1 base at J, with 7 bases between the two ends.

This chain links TRBV6-1 with TRBJ1-2; the D gene is possibly TRBD1 (6 bases). The CDR3 is 18 amino acids. V was shortened by 0 bases and J by 5 bases, with 22 bases between the two germline ends. Per the germline V gene, CDR1 is MNHNS and CDR2 is SASEGT. The chain's CDR3 is CASSEAPRVGGVSYGYTF. DNA of the CDR3: TGTGCCAGCAGTGAAGCTCCTAGGGTCGGGGGCGTCTCGTATGGCTACACCTTC.

The chain carries TRBV12-5 and TRBJ1-5; maybe TRBD1 (6 bases). The V end was cut by 8 bases, the J end by 4 bases, with 12 bases between. The CDR3 runs to 13 residues. CDR1 LGHNT and CDR2 FRNRAP come from the germline V gene. This CDR3 reads CASQRGGNQPQHF. As DNA, the CDR3 is TGTGCTAGTCAAAGGGGGGGGAATCAGCCCCAGCATTTT. The full variable domain, its missing parts supplied by reference TRBV12-5 and TRBJ1-5, is DARVTQTPRHKVTEMGQEVTMRCQPILGHNTVFWYRQTMMQGLELLAYFRNRAPLDDSGMPKDRFSAEMPDATLATLKIQPSEPRDSAVYFCASQRGGNQPQHFGDGTRLSIL.

The chain has TRBV30 and TRBJ1-5; 7 nucleotides agree with TRBD1. The V and J ends lost 0 bases and 6 bases, in that order; junction bases with no gene match: 2. The CDR3 covers 13 residues. The V gene's germline CDR1 is GTSNPN and CDR2 SVGIG (reference sequence). CDR3 protein: CAWSVQGPQPQHF. DNA for the CDR3: TGTGCCTGGAGTGTACAGGGGCCTCAGCCCCAGCATTTT. Supplemented by reference TRBV30 and TRBJ1-5, the full variable domain reads SQTIHQWPATLVQPVGSPLSLECTVEGTSNPNLYWYRQAAGRGLQLLFYSVGIGQISSEVPQNLSASRPQDRQFILSSKKLLLSDSGFYLCAWSVQGPQPQHFGDGTRLSIL.

The rearrangement links TRBV5-6 to TRBJ2-3; TRBD2 is a possible D gene (5 bases). The CDR3 consists of 15 residues. V lost 0 bases and J lost 4, with 12 bases in between. Germline V gene lookup returns CDR1 SGHDT and CDR2 YYEEEE. CDR3 in amino acids: CASSLGPRGSDTQYF. The DNA for the CDR3 is TGTGCCAGCAGCTTGGGTCCCCGGGGTTCAGATACGCAGTATTTT.

The chain recombines TRBV30 with TRBJ2-1; 7 bases match TRBD1. Germline trimming cut 2 bases from V and 9 bases from J; bases unmatched to any gene: 13. Per germline, CDR1 GTSNPN and CDR2 SVGIG (reference sequence). The CDR3 extends over 15 amino acids. The CDR3 DNA sequence: TGTGCCTGGAGTCCCCTCTCGGGGACAGTCCTTGAGCAGTTCTTC. Residues: CAWSPLSGTVLEQFF.

The V gene is TRBV2, the J gene TRBJ2-4; 9 nucleotides agree with TRBD2. V lost 4 bases, J lost 9 bases, and 10 bases stayed unmatched. Per germline, CDR1 SNHLY and CDR2 FYNNEI. The CDR3 covers 15 residues. CDR3 in DNA: TGTGCCAGCAGTGTTGCTAGCGGGACTTCCCTCATTCAGTACTTC. It yields the protein CASSVASGTSLIQYF. Variable domain in full (rest from reference TRBV2 and TRBJ2-4): EPEVTQTPSHQVTQMGQEVILRCVPISNHLYFYWYRQILGQKVEFLVSFYNNEISEKSEIFDDQFSVERPDGSNFTLKIRSTKLEDSAMYFCASSVASGTSLIQYFGAGTRLSVL.

This rearrangement joins TRBV7-2 to TRBJ2-7; D may correspond to TRBD1 or TRBD2 (5 bases each). The CDR3 runs 15 residues. The V gene's germline CDR1 is SGHTA and CDR2 FQGNSA. Trimming removed 0 bases at V and 5 bases at J, with 14 bases between. CDR3 residues: CASSLALGGDDEQYF. In DNA form, the CDR3 reads TGTGCCAGCAGCTTAGCGCTAGGTGGGGACGACGAGCAGTACTTC.

V gene TRBV5-4 combines with J gene TRBJ1-1; 7 bases match TRBD1. J was trimmed by 0 bases and V by 4 bases; bases with no gene match: 6. Looked up from germline, CDR1 is SGHNT and CDR2 is YYREEE (reference sequence). The CDR3 extends over 15 amino acids. CDR3 in DNA: TGTGCCAGCAGCGCAAGACAGGGAGTGAACACTGAAGCTTTCTTT. This gives the protein CASSARQGVNTEAFF.

This clone was found once. This sequence joins TRBV7-2 and TRBJ2-1; the D gene is possibly TRBD2 (6 bases). V dropped 5 bases and J dropped 5 bases, with 16 bases sitting between them. Germline assignment: CDR1 SGHTA and CDR2 FQGNSA. The CDR3 covers 15 residues. CDR3 nucleotides: TGTGCCAGCAGCCTCGCACGGGGGAGGAACAATGAGCAGTTCTTC. Translated, it gives CASSLARGRNNEQFF.

CDR3 residues: CASLQGRVYEQYF. CDR3 nucleotide sequence: TGTGCCAGCCTACAGGGTCGGGTCTACGAGCAGTACTTC. V and J are TRBV2 and TRBJ2-7; D possibly corresponds to TRBD1 (6 bases). The CDR3 loop spans 13 amino acids. V lost 8 bases to trimming and J lost 3 bases, with 14 bases between them. CDR1 and CDR2 from the germline V gene are SNHLY and FYNNEI.

The V call is TRBV29-1, the J call TRBJ1-1; D may be TRBD1 (5 bases). CDR1 and CDR2 from the germline V gene are SQVTM and ANQGSEA. V lost 5 bases and J lost 4, with 17 bases in between. CDR3 length: 14 residues. The CDR3 reads CSVLPAGAGTEAFF. CDR3 bases: TGCAGCGTTCTACCGGCCGGGGCGGGCACTGAAGCTTTCTTT.

The rearrangement uses TRBV9 and TRBJ1-1; D remains ambiguous. This CDR3 has 13 residues. CDR1 SGDLS and CDR2 YYNGEE come from the germline V gene. V lost 1 base to trimming and J lost 6 bases, with 10 bases between them. This CDR3 is CASSVQVGAEAFF. For the CDR3, the DNA is TGTGCCAGCAGCGTACAGGTCGGGGCTGAAGCTTTCTTT.

The chain combines TRBV7-8 with TRBJ2-5, with 8 bases that match TRBD1. Germline CDR1 reads SGHVS; CDR2 reads FQNEAQ. The CDR3 has 15 residues. Trimming removed 3 bases from V and 5 bases from J; junction bases left unmatched: 8. The CDR3 here is CASSLTGVNQETQYF. The CDR3 coding sequence is TGTGCCAGCAGCTTGACAGGGGTGAATCAGGAGACCCAGTACTTC.

The chain employs TRBV5-4 and TRBJ2-1; 9 nucleotides match TRBD2. With V trimmed by 2 bases and J by 10 bases, 13 bases remained unmatched. The CDR3 runs 16 residues. The germline CDR1 and CDR2 sequences are SGHNT and YYREEE (reference sequence). As DNA, the CDR3 is TGTGCCAGCAGCTTTTTCGGTCTAGCGGGAACGGTGGAGCAGTTCTTC. The encoded protein is CASSFFGLAGTVEQFF.

The chain links TRBV19 to TRBJ1-4; D uncertain. This CDR3 has 15 residues. CDR1 and CDR2 (germline): LNHDA, SQIVND (reference sequence). Trimming removed 5 bases from V and 0 bases from J, with 10 bases in between. CDR3 in amino acids: CASSVTEATNEKLFF. The CDR3 DNA sequence: TGTGCCAGTAGTGTGACGGAAGCAACTAATGAAAAACTGTTTTTT.